A selection of T cell receptor beta chains follows, all from one sample in a study of cytomegalovirus exposure and HLA in healthy donors. Sequenced by immunoSEQ multiplex PCR; TCRdb stores in-frame clones only, minus some. The sample consists of under 140,000 clones, over 65% of them appearing once. The sequenced sample consisted of PBMCs. Source of these receptors: a man aged 25-45 years in good health and CMV-seropositive. CDR3s include the opening cysteine and the closing phenylalanine or tryptophan. Each record gives: D gene, V gene, clone size, J gene, CDR3 DNA, CDR3 protein. D genes are given only for firm matches. Where a row states a size, it is once, few, many or the class of an expanded clone; other rows omit it.

d_gene: .
v_gene: TRBV9
abundance: .
j_gene: TRBJ2-3
CDR3nt: TGTGCCAGCAGCGTAGCTTGGGAGACCACAGATACGCAGTATTTT
CDR3aa: CASSVAWETTDTQYF

d_gene: .
v_gene: TRBV5-1
abundance: few
j_gene: TRBJ1-1
CDR3nt: TGCGCCAGCAGCTTAGACAGGCCTGACACTGAAGCTTTCTTT
CDR3aa: CASSLDRPDTEAFF

d_gene: .
v_gene: TRBV6-1
abundance: .
j_gene: TRBJ2-5
CDR3nt: TGTGCCAGCAGGACAGAGGGGGGGCGCTGGGAGACCCAGTACTTC
CDR3aa: CASRTEGGRWETQYF

d_gene: TRBD1
v_gene: TRBV27
abundance: .
j_gene: TRBJ2-5
CDR3nt: TGTGCCAGCAGTTTCATGGGGACAGGCGGGGAGACCCAGTACTTC
CDR3aa: CASSFMGTGGETQYF

d_gene: TRBD2
v_gene: TRBV9
abundance: .
j_gene: TRBJ2-5
CDR3nt: TGTGCCAGCAGCCCCGGGACTAGCGGGGGAGAGACCCAGTACTTC
CDR3aa: CASSPGTSGGETQYF

d_gene: .
v_gene: TRBV9
abundance: .
j_gene: TRBJ2-1
CDR3nt: TGTGCCAGCAGCGCGACGGGGGGCAACTACAATGAGCAGTTCTTC
CDR3aa: CASSATGGNYNEQFF

d_gene: .
v_gene: TRBV6-1
abundance: few
j_gene: TRBJ2-7
CDR3nt: TGTGCCAGCAGAGACAGGCACTACGAGCAGTACTTC
CDR3aa: CASRDRHYEQYF

d_gene: .
v_gene: TRBV2
abundance: .
j_gene: TRBJ1-2
CDR3nt: TGTGCCAGCAGTGAAGGGCAGAACTATGGCTACACCTTC
CDR3aa: CASSEGQNYGYTF

d_gene: .
v_gene: TRBV28
abundance: .
j_gene: TRBJ1-1
CDR3nt: TGTGCCAGCATCCGGCCGGGGGGCCGAGAAGCTTTCTTT
CDR3aa: CASIRPGGREAFF

d_gene: TRBD1
v_gene: TRBV28
abundance: .
j_gene: TRBJ2-7
CDR3nt: TGTGCCAGCAGCCCTACAGGGGGGGAGCAGTACTTC
CDR3aa: CASSPTGGEQYF

d_gene: .
v_gene: TRBV7-9
abundance: .
j_gene: TRBJ1-2
CDR3nt: TGTGCCAGCAGCGACAATGTAAACTATGGCTACACCTTC
CDR3aa: CASSDNVNYGYTF

d_gene: .
v_gene: TRBV6-5
abundance: .
j_gene: TRBJ2-5
CDR3nt: TGTGCCAGCAGTTTAGGGGGAGGGGGGCCAGAGACCCAGTACTTC
CDR3aa: CASSLGGGGPETQYF

d_gene: .
v_gene: TRBV30
abundance: .
j_gene: TRBJ1-1
CDR3nt: TGTGCCTGGAGTGAATATCCTGAAGCTTTCTTT
CDR3aa: CAWSEYPEAFF

d_gene: .
v_gene: TRBV10-3
abundance: .
j_gene: TRBJ2-3
CDR3nt: TGTGCCGTCAGTGGGGGCCCCATCGTCGCAGATACGCAGTATTTT
CDR3aa: CAVSGGPIVADTQYF

d_gene: TRBD2
v_gene: TRBV4-3
abundance: .
j_gene: TRBJ2-3
CDR3nt: TGCGCCAGCAGCCAAGGGACTAGCGGGATATACGCAGATACGCAGTATTTT
CDR3aa: CASSQGTSGIYADTQYF

d_gene: .
v_gene: TRBV7-9
abundance: few
j_gene: TRBJ1-1
CDR3nt: TGTGCCAGCAGCCGCGGCGGGGGGAACACTGAAGCTTTCTTT
CDR3aa: CASSRGGGNTEAFF